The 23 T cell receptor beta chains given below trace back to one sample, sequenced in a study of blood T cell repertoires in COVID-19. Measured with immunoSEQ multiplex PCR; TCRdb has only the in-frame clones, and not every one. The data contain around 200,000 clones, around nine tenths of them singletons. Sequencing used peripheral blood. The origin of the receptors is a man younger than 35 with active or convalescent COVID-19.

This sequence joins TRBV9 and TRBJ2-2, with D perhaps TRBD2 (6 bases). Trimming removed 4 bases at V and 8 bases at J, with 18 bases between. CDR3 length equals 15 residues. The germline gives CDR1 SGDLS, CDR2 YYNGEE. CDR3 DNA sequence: TGTGCCAGCAGCCCAATCGGCACTAGCCTTGGGGAGCTGTTTTTT. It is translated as CASSPIGTSLGELFF.

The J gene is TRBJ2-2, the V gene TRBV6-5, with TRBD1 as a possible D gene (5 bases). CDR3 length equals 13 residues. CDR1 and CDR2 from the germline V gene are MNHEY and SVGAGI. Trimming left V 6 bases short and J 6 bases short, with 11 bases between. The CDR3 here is CASSHRRPGELFF. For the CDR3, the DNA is TGTGCCAGCAGCCACAGGAGACCCGGGGAGCTGTTTTTT.

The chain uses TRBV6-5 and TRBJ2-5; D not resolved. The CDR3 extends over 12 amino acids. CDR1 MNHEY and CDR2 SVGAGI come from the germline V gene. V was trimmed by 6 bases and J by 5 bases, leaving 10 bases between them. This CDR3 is CASRAARETQYF. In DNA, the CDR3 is TGTGCCAGCAGAGCTGCACGGGAGACCCAGTACTTC.

CDR3 region: CSVESREDEQFF. The CDR3 DNA is TGCAGCGTTGAATCCCGGGAGGATGAGCAGTTCTTC. The chain joins TRBV29-1 to TRBJ2-1, with 7 bases aligning to TRBD2. The V gene's germline CDR1 is SQVTM and CDR2 ANQGSEA. The V segment lost 2 bases and the J segment 8 bases; nucleotides outside the gene matches: 3. The CDR3 consists of 12 residues.

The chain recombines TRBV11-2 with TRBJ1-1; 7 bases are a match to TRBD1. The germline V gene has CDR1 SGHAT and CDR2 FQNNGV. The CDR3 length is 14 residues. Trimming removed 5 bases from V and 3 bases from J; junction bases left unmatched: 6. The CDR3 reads CASSPGTEYTEAFF. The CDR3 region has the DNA TGTGCCAGCAGCCCAGGGACAGAATACACTGAAGCTTTCTTT.

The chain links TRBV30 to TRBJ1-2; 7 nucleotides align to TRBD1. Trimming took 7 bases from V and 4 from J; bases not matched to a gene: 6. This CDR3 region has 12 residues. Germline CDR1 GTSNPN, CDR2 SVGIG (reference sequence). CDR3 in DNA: TGTGCCTCCTCGACAGGGTTCTATGGCTACACCTTC. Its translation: CASSTGFYGYTF.

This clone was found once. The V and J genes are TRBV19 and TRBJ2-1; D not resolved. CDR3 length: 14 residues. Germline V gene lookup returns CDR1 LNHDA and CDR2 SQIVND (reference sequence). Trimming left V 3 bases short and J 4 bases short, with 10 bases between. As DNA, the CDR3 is TGTGCCAGTAGTATCGGAGTAATTTACAATGAGCAGTTCTTC. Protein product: CASSIGVIYNEQFF. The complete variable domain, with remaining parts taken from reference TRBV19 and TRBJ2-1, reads DGGITQSPKYLFRKEGQNVTLSCEQNLNHDAMYWYRQDPGQGLRLIYYSQIVNDFQKGDIAEGYSVSREKKESFPLTVTSAQKNPTAFYLCASSIGVIYNEQFFGPGTRLTVL.

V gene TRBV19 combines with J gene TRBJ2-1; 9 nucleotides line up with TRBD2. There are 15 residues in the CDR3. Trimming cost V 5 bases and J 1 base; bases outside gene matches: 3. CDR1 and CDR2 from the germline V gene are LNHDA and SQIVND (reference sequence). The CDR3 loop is CASSLLAGSYNEQFF. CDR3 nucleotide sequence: TGTGCCAGTAGTCTGCTAGCGGGGTCCTACAATGAGCAGTTCTTC.

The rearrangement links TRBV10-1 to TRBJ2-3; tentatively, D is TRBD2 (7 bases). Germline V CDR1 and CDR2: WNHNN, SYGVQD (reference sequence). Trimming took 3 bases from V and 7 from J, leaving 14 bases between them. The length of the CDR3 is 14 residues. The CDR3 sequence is CASSESGGPNTQYF. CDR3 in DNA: TGCGCCAGCAGTGAATCCGGGGGGCCAAATACGCAGTATTTT.

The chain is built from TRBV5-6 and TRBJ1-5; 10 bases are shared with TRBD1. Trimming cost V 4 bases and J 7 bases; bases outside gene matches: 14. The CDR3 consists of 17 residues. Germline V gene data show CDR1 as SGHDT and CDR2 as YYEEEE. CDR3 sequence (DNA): TGTGCCAGCAGCAACACGAGGACAGGGGGGCTTGGGCAGCCCCAGCATTTT. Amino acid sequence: CASSNTRTGGLGQPQHF.

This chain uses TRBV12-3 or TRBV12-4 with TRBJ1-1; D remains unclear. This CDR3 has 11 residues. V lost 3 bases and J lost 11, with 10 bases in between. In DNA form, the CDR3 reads TGTGCCAGCAGTTTCTATAGCGAGGCTTTCTTT. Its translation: CASSFYSEAFF.

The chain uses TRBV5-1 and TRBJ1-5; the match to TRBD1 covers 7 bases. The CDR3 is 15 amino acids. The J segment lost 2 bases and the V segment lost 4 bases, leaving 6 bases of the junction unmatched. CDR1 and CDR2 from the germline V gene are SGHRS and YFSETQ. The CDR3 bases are TGCGCCAGCAGCCTGGAGGGGACAGGCAATCAGCCCCAGCATTTT. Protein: CASSLEGTGNQPQHF.

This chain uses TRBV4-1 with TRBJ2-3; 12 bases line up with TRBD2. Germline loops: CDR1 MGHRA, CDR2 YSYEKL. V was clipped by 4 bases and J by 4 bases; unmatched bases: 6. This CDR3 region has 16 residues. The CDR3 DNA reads TGCGCCAGCAGCCCCCAGACTAGCGGGGGTGCAGATACGCAGTATTTT. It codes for CASSPQTSGGADTQYF.

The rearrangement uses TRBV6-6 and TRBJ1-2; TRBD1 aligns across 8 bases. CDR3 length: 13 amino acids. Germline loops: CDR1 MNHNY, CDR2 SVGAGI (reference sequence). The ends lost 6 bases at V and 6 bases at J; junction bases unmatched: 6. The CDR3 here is CASSLDRVDGYTF. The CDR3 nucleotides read TGTGCCAGCAGCTTGGACAGGGTGGATGGCTACACCTTC.

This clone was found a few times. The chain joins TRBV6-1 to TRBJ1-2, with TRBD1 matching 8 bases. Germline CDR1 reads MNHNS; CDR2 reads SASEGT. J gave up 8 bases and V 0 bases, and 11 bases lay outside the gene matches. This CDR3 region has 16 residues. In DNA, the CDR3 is TGTGCCAGCAGTGAAGCGATGGGACAGGCCCTCGGGGGCTACACCTTC. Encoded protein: CASSEAMGQALGGYTF.

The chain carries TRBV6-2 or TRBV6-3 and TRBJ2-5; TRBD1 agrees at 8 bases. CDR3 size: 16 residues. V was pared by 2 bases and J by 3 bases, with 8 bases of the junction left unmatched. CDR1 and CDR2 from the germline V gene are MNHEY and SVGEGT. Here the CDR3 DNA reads TGTGCCAGCAGTTACCGACAGGGGTTGATTGAAGAGACCCAGTACTTC. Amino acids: CASSYRQGLIEETQYF.

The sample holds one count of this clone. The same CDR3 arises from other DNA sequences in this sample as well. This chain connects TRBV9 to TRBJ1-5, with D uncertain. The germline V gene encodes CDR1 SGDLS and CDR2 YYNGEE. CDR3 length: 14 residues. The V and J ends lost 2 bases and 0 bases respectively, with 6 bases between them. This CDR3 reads CASSVGHSNQPQHF. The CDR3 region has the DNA TGTGCCAGCAGCGTCGGTCATAGCAATCAGCCCCAGCATTTT. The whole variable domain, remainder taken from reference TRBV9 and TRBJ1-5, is DSGVTQTPKHLITATGQRVTLRCSPRSGDLSVYWYQQSLDQGLQFLIQYYNGEERAKGNILERFSAQQFPDLHSELNLSSLELGDSALYFCASSVGHSNQPQHFGDGTRLSIL.

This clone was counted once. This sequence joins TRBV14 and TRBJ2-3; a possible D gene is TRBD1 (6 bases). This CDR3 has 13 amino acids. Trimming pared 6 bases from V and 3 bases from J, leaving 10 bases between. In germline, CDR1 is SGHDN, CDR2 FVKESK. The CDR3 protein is CASSVQGTDTQYF. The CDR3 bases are TGTGCCAGCAGTGTTCAGGGGACAGATACGCAGTATTTT.

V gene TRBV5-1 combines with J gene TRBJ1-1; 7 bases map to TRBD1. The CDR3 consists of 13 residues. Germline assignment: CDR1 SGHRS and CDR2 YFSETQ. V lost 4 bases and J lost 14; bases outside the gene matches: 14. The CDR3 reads CASSPRDRQGWFF. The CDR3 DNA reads TGCGCCAGCAGCCCCCGGGACAGACAAGGCTGGTTCTTT.

CDR3 nucleotide sequence: TGTGCCAGCAGCCCTAGCGGGGGTGGAGAGACCCAGTACTTC. Amino acids: CASSPSGGGETQYF. The chain couples TRBV5-6 to TRBJ2-5, with 10 bases that match TRBD2. V lost 4 bases to trimming and J lost 4 bases; unmatched junction nucleotides: 4. This CDR3 has 14 amino acids. Germline CDR1 SGHDT, CDR2 YYEEEE.

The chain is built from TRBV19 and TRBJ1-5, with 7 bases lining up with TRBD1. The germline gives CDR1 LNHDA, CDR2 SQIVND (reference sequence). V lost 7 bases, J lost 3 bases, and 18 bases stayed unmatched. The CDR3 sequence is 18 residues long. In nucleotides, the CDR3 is TGTGCCAGTAAACTCGGCTCGACAGGGTCTGTTCTCAATCAGCCCCAGCATTTT. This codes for CASKLGSTGSVLNQPQHF.

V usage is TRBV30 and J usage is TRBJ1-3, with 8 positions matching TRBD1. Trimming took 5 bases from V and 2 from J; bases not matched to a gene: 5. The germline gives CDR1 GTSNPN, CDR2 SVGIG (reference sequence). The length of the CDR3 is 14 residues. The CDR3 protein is CAWSRGLTGNTIYF. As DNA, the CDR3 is TGTGCCTGGTCCAGGGGGCTGACTGGAAACACCATATATTTT.

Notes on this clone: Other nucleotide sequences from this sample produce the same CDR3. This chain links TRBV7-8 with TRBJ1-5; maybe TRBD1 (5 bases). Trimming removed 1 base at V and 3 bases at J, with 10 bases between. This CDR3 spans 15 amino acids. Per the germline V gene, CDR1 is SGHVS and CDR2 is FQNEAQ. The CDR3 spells CASSLDRISNQPQHF. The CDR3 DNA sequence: TGTGCCAGCAGCTTAGACAGGATTTCCAATCAGCCCCAGCATTTT.